The 4 T cell receptor beta chains below come from one sample, sequenced in a study of T cell repertoires in cytomegalovirus infection (dated by TCRdb to about 2019). According to the study, the label for this sample's treatment or condition signals: in vitro stimulation with specific CMV peptide epitopes to enrich CMV-specific T cells. TCRdb shows the sequencer as Illumina HiSeq 1500. TCRdb applied fastp at Q25 and MiXCR to the public reads, then kept only in-frame beta chains. Identical CDR3 protein sequences are pooled into one entry, listed with their most common genes and DNA. The sample has about 920,000 distinct CDR3 sequences on record, 30% to 40% of them singletons. 13% of the sample comes from the top ten. Which antigens these TCRs recognize remains unknown. The specimen was cultured CD8+ T cells from PBMCs, collected from culture after CMV antigen stimulation. Receptors originate from a human donor in good health (CMV status not recorded). Some clones in this sample may be carry-over from other donors' samples.

This clonotype has more than one count but fewer than ten. This rearrangement joins TRBV15 to TRBJ2-5; D not certain. Germline V gene lookup returns CDR1 LNHNV and CDR2 YYDKDF (reference sequence). The CDR3 consists of 14 residues. The V end lost 0 bases, the J end lost 5 bases, and 10 bases lay between the germline ends. The DNA for the CDR3 is TGTGCCACCAGCAGAGATCTAATATCGGAGACCCAGTACTTC. Amino acid sequence: CATSRDLISETQYF.

The V gene is TRBV19, the J gene TRBJ1-2, with a possible D match to TRBD1 (5 bases). CDR1 LNHDA and CDR2 SQIVND come from the germline V gene (reference sequence). The CDR3 length is 14 residues. V was pared by 5 bases and J by 12 bases, with 22 bases between. This CDR3 reads CASSPPGRTYSDTF. The CDR3 DNA is TGTGCCAGTAGTCCCCCGGGACGAACCTATTCCGACACCTTC.

This clonotype was counted between two and nine times. This chain uses TRBV27 with TRBJ2-7; D may correspond to TRBD1 or TRBD2 (5 bases each). The V gene's germline CDR1 is MNHEY and CDR2 SMNVEV (reference sequence). Trimming took off 0 bases at V and 3 bases at J, with 12 bases between the two ends. The CDR3 consists of 15 residues. The DNA of the CDR3 is TGTGCCAGCAGTTTATCGGGGGTTCCCTACTACGAGCAGTACGTC. Its translation: CASSLSGVPYYEQYV.

This clonotype was recorded a few times. The chain links TRBV4-2 to TRBJ2-7; possible D gene TRBD1, 5 bases. Germline values: CDR1 LGHNA, CDR2 YNFKEQ. This CDR3 comprises 14 residues. The V gene lost 0 bases and the J gene lost 3 bases, with 9 bases spanning the gap. The CDR3 sequence: CASSQDRANYEQYV. As DNA, the CDR3 is TGTGCCAGCAGCCAAGACAGGGCGAACTACGAGCAGTACGTC.